These 30 T cell receptor beta chains share one sample of origin, sequenced in a study of neoadjuvant anti-PD-1 for oral cavity cancer. Assay used: immunoSEQ multiplex PCR; TCRdb lists only in-frame clones, some missing. The sample holds 60,000 to 80,000 clones, around 80% seen once. This specimen consisted of PBMCs, obtained before nivolumab (anti-PD-1) treatment. All receptors derive from a person between 40 and 85 years old with oral cavity squamous cell carcinoma.

This clone was recorded only once. This chain uses TRBV5-1 with TRBJ1-4; D uncertain. The CDR3 extends over 14 amino acids. Between the trimmed V and J ends, which lost 3 bases and 7 bases, there was a span of 13 bases. CDR1 is SGHRS, CDR2 YFSETQ, per germline. In DNA form, the CDR3 reads TGCGCCAGCAGCTCTGCCGAGGGTGGTGAAAAACTGTTTTTT. This translates into CASSSAEGGEKLFF.

The chain couples TRBV10-3 to TRBJ1-2; 8 bases align to TRBD1. The CDR3 length is 14 residues. V lost 5 bases and J lost 3; bases outside the gene matches: 5. The germline V gene has CDR1 ENHRY and CDR2 SYGVKD. CDR3 loop: CAISSDRGDYGYTF. CDR3 in DNA: TGTGCCATCAGTTCAGACAGGGGTGACTATGGCTACACCTTC.

This clone was observed once. This chain connects TRBV5-4 to TRBJ1-4, with D possibly being TRBD1 (5 bases). Germline V gene sequence: CDR1 SGHNT, CDR2 YYREEE (reference sequence). Trimming cost V 7 bases and J 12 bases, with 19 bases left between them. There are 13 residues in the CDR3. CDR3 DNA sequence: TGTGCCAGCGGACCCCTTTCGGGGGGGGAACTGTTTTTT. The encoded protein is CASGPLSGGELFF.

Of note for this clone: One end of the junction fails to match germline, which may point to a read error. V gene TRBV18 combines with J gene TRBJ1-2; D is unclear. In germline, CDR1 is KGHSH, CDR2 LQKENI. The CDR3 consists of 12 residues. The CDR3 DNA reads as TGTGCCAGTTCACCATGGGGAGATGGCTACACCTTC. This encodes CASSPWGDGYTF.

J is TRBJ1-5 and V is TRBV29-1; no definite D call. From germline, CDR1 is SQVTM and CDR2 ANQGSEA. CDR3 length equals 14 residues. V dropped 6 bases and J dropped 1 base, with 13 bases sitting between them. Written as DNA, the CDR3 is TGCAGCGTGGCCGGTCCTGGGAGCAATCAGCCCCAGCATTTT. This sequence encodes CSVAGPGSNQPQHF.

The J gene is TRBJ1-3, the V gene TRBV27; 7 bases map to TRBD1. Per the germline V gene, CDR1 is MNHEY and CDR2 is SMNVEV (reference sequence). After removal of 6 bases from V and 3 bases from J, the junction contained 5 bases not matched to a gene. CDR3 length equals 14 residues. The DNA of the CDR3 is TGTGCCAGCAGCATAGACAGGGATGGAAACACCATATATTTT. The encoded protein is CASSIDRDGNTIYF.

This rearrangement joins TRBV10-3 to TRBJ1-1; no definite D call. The CDR3 loop spans 13 amino acids. Germline loops: CDR1 ENHRY, CDR2 SYGVKD. V was cut by 4 bases and J by 6 bases, with 12 bases left in between. The CDR3 loop is CAISGLEGSEAFF. The CDR3 DNA is TGTGCCATCAGTGGTTTGGAGGGTTCTGAAGCTTTCTTT.

This clone appeared a few times. The gene calls are TRBV28 and TRBJ1-1; TRBD1 matches 8 bases. From germline, CDR1 is MDHEN and CDR2 SYDVKM. The CDR3 covers 13 residues. J gave up 4 bases and V 7 bases, and 5 bases lay outside the gene matches. CDR3 bases: TGTGCCAGCACCTCAGGGGGCCGCACTGAAGCTTTCTTT. Translating it yields CASTSGGRTEAFF.

The chain is built from TRBV28 and TRBJ1-1; D ambiguous. The germline V gene encodes CDR1 MDHEN and CDR2 SYDVKM. The CDR3 sequence is 12 residues long. The V end was cut by 7 bases, the J end by 4 bases, with 10 bases between. CDR3 nucleotide sequence: TGTGCCAGCATCCGGCAGCCCACTGAAGCTTTCTTT. Translated, it gives CASIRQPTEAFF.

J is TRBJ1-2 and V is TRBV14; no clear D gene. Trimming stripped 0 bases from V and 5 bases from J, with 10 bases between. The CDR3 length is 14 residues. Germline CDR1 is SGHDN and CDR2 is FVKESK. CDR3 amino acids: CASSQESISYGYTF. The CDR3 nucleotides are TGTGCCAGCAGCCAAGAATCCATCTCTTATGGCTACACCTTC.

The CDR3 sequence: CSALRNEKLFF. CDR3 nucleotides: TGCAGTGCTCTCCGTAATGAAAAACTGTTTTTT. This rearrangement joins TRBV20-1 to TRBJ1-4; D is unclear. The CDR3 runs to 11 residues. Trimming cost V 5 bases and J 4 bases, with 5 bases left between them. Germline values: CDR1 DFQATT, CDR2 SNEGSKA (reference sequence).

V gene TRBV5-4 combines with J gene TRBJ2-2; 9 nucleotides match TRBD2. The CDR3 extends over 17 amino acids. Germline V CDR1 and CDR2: SGHNT, YYREEE (reference sequence). Germline trimming cut 4 bases from V and 4 bases from J; bases unmatched to any gene: 11. CDR3 protein: CASSERAGGPVTGELFF. The CDR3 coding sequence is TGTGCCAGCAGCGAGCGGGCGGGAGGGCCCGTCACCGGGGAGCTGTTTTTT.

The chain uses TRBV18 and TRBJ1-2; unclear D gene. Trimming shortened V by 6 bases and J by 0 bases, and 8 bases separated the two germline ends. This CDR3 is built from 13 residues. Germline lookup yields CDR1 KGHSH and CDR2 LQKENI. This CDR3 reads CASSLNPNYGYTF. Written as DNA, the CDR3 is TGTGCCAGCTCCCTAAACCCTAACTATGGCTACACCTTC.

The sample holds a few counts of this clone. The chain has TRBV2 and TRBJ1-1, with TRBD1 identical over 7 bases. V shed 7 bases, J shed 1 base, and the junction held 6 bases outside the gene matches. This CDR3 has 14 amino acids. In germline, CDR1 is SNHLY, CDR2 FYNNEI. The CDR3 spells CASTRQGPNTEAFF. Here the CDR3 DNA reads TGTGCCAGCACCAGACAGGGCCCGAACACTGAAGCTTTCTTT.

This chain joins TRBV27 and TRBJ2-5; 11 bases fit TRBD1. The CDR3 covers 14 residues. Trimming took 5 bases from V and 7 from J; bases not matched to a gene: 6. CDR1 and CDR2 from the germline V gene are MNHEY and SMNVEV (reference sequence). This chain's CDR3 is CASSRAGTGGTQYF. DNA for the CDR3: TGTGCCAGCAGTAGGGCGGGGACAGGGGGGACCCAGTACTTC.

The chain is built from TRBV5-6 and TRBJ2-5; no reliable D call. The germline V gene encodes CDR1 SGHDT and CDR2 YYEEEE. The CDR3 length is 14 residues. Trimming removed 0 bases from V and 5 bases from J, with 11 bases in between. Here the CDR3 reads CASSLGHRWETQYF. For the CDR3, the DNA is TGTGCCAGCAGCTTGGGACACCGATGGGAGACCCAGTACTTC.

The chain is built from TRBV7-2 and TRBJ1-3; D remains unclear. The CDR3 spans 15 residues. V was shortened by 1 base and J by 2 bases, with 9 bases between the two germline ends. Per the germline V gene, CDR1 is SGHTA and CDR2 is FQGNSA. CDR3 bases: TGTGCCAGCAGCTTAGGAACTTCTACTGGAAACACCATATATTTT. This codes for CASSLGTSTGNTIYF.

The chain employs TRBV11-3 and TRBJ2-2, with D possibly TRBD2 on 6 matching bases. V dropped 3 bases and J dropped 5 bases, with 16 bases sitting between them. CDR1 is SGHNT, CDR2 YENEEA, per germline. The CDR3 runs to 16 residues. CDR3 DNA sequence: TGTGCCAGCAGCTTGGAACCGGGGCGGGGTACCGGGGAGCTGTTTTTT. The encoded protein is CASSLEPGRGTGELFF.

The table lists this clone with a few counts. The genes are TRBV5-1 and TRBJ2-3; D remains unclear. The CDR3 has 15 residues. From germline, CDR1 is SGHRS and CDR2 YFSETQ. V lost 4 bases to trimming and J lost 0 bases, with 12 bases between them. The CDR3 region is CASSRAGVSTDTQYF. The CDR3 DNA sequence: TGCGCCAGCAGCCGAGCTGGGGTAAGCACAGATACGCAGTATTTT. Together with reference TRBV5-1 and TRBJ2-3, the CDR3 gives the full variable domain: KAGVTQTPRYLIKTRGQQVTLSCSPISGHRSVSWYQQTPGQGLQFLFEYFSETQRNKGNFPGRFSGRQFSNSRSEMNVSTLELGDSALYLCASSRAGVSTDTQYFGPGTRLTVL.

This CDR3 is CASIPGVNTEAFF. The CDR3 DNA follows: TGTGCCAGCATACCGGGGGTGAACACTGAAGCTTTCTTT. This rearrangement joins TRBV2 to TRBJ1-1; possible D gene TRBD1, 5 bases. The CDR3 runs to 13 residues. The germline V and J ends were trimmed by 7 bases and 0 bases, with 9 bases remaining between them. From germline, CDR1 is SNHLY and CDR2 FYNNEI.

This clone was seen more than once but under ten times. The chain uses TRBV10-3 and TRBJ2-7; TRBD2 agrees at 9 bases. The CDR3 is made up of 15 amino acids. Germline V lookup: CDR1 ENHRY, CDR2 SYGVKD. The V gene end was trimmed by 4 bases and the J gene end by 2 bases; junction bases not matched to a gene: 6. The CDR3 coding sequence is TGTGCCATCAGTGGGAAGCGGGGGGAACCCTACGAGCAGTACTTC. This sequence encodes CAISGKRGEPYEQYF.

This clone is a singleton in its sample. The rearrangement uses TRBV9 and TRBJ2-7; 7 bases match TRBD2. Germline V lookup: CDR1 SGDLS, CDR2 YYNGEE. CDR3 size: 15 residues. Trimming at V came to 2 bases and at J to 5 bases, leaving 10 bases not matched to a gene. The CDR3 protein is CASSVLAGDVNEQYF. The CDR3 DNA follows: TGTGCCAGCAGCGTTTTGGCGGGAGATGTAAACGAGCAGTACTTC.

V gene TRBV6-1 combines with J gene TRBJ1-5; a weak D match, TRBD1 (6 bases). There are 15 residues in the CDR3. Germline V CDR1 and CDR2: MNHNS, SASEGT. Trimming took off 6 bases at V and 2 bases at J, with 14 bases between the two ends. The DNA of the CDR3 is TGTGCCAGCAGCCTACAGGGATTAGGCAATCAGCCCCAGCATTTT. Amino acid sequence: CASSLQGLGNQPQHF.

This clone is medium-sized by share. The rearrangement links TRBV6-1 to TRBJ1-2; D call uncertain. CDR1 and CDR2 (germline): MNHNS, SASEGT. The V end was cut by 6 bases, the J end by 8 bases, with 19 bases between. CDR3 length equals 14 residues. Here the CDR3 DNA reads TGTGCCAGCAGATCGGGCCTCCTGAGTGGCGGCTACACCTTC. This encodes CASRSGLLSGGYTF.

The V gene is TRBV21-1, the J gene TRBJ1-1. TRBV21-1 is noted as a pseudogene. CDR3 length equals 15 residues. The CDR3 reads CASSKVGGMKTEAFF. The CDR3 DNA follows: TGTGCCAGCAGCAAAGTCGGGGGAATGAAAACTGAAGCTTTCTTT.

The chain links TRBV28 to TRBJ1-1; D is possibly TRBD1 (5 bases). Germline CDR1 is MDHEN and CDR2 is SYDVKM. V was shortened by 6 bases and J by 12 bases, with 11 bases between the two germline ends. CDR3 size: 10 residues. The DNA of the CDR3 is TGTGCCAGCAGGAGCGGGGGGACTTTCTTT. Its protein product is CASRSGGTFF.

V gene TRBV4-1 combines with J gene TRBJ2-5; TRBD2 agrees at 7 bases. This CDR3 contains 15 residues. Germline-derived CDR1 and CDR2 are MGHRA and YSYEKL. Trimming cost V 4 bases and J 4 bases; bases outside gene matches: 9. CDR3 nucleotide sequence: TGCGCCAGCAGCCCGTCGGGAGGTTCAGGAGAGACCCAGTACTTC. Its protein is CASSPSGGSGETQYF.

V gene TRBV14 combines with J gene TRBJ2-1, with TRBD2 identical over 10 bases. Losses at the gene ends were 4 bases for V and 5 bases for J; bases not matched to a gene: 8. Germline V gene data show CDR1 as SGHDN and CDR2 as FVKESK. There are 16 residues in the CDR3. CDR3 coding DNA: TGTGCCAGCAGCCGGACTAGCGGCCTCGTAAACAATGAGCAGTTCTTC. Protein sequence: CASSRTSGLVNNEQFF.

The gene calls are TRBV18 and TRBJ2-7, with TRBD2 matching 11 bases. CDR1 is KGHSH and CDR2 is LQKENI in the germline V gene. J lost 7 bases, V lost 2 bases, and 7 bases had no gene match. This CDR3 region has 15 residues. The CDR3 reads CASSPGLAGGQEQYF. In DNA form, the CDR3 reads TGTGCCAGCTCACCAGGGCTAGCGGGAGGACAGGAGCAGTACTTC.

Here the CDR3 reads CASSAHGDYNEQFF. The CDR3, as DNA: TGTGCCAGCAGTGCACATGGGGATTACAATGAGCAGTTCTTC. J is TRBJ2-1 and V is TRBV6-1, with no clear D. The CDR3 has 14 amino acids. The ends were cut back, 4 bases at V and 4 bases at J, with 11 bases in the middle. Germline-derived CDR1 and CDR2 are MNHNS and SASEGT.